This is a list of T cell receptor beta chains from one sample in a study of T cell changes during pregnancy in multiple sclerosis. Sequencing used immunoSEQ multiplex PCR; TCRdb keeps in-frame clones, though not all of them. The sample lists under 100,000 clones, around 93% occurring once. Material: peripheral blood, obtained in the third trimester of pregnancy. These receptors all come from a female donor with multiple sclerosis, enrolled in a pregnancy study. CDR3s include the opening cysteine and the closing phenylalanine or tryptophan. D genes are given only for firm matches. Some rows have no size entry. The others give once, few or many, or a class for an expanded clone.

j_gene,len,d_gene,abundance,v_gene,CDR3nt,CDR3aa
TRBJ2-1,17,TRBD2,-,TRBV4-2,TGTGCCAGCAGCCAAGAATCTCGAGCGGGGGTTTACAATGAGCAGTTCTTC,CASSQESRAGVYNEQFF
TRBJ2-7,16,TRBD1,-,TRBV4-2,TGTGCCAGCAGCCAAGATCTTAGCAGGGGGCCCTACGAGCAGTACTTC,CASSQDLSRGPYEQYF
TRBJ2-5,16,TRBD2,-,TRBV2,TGTGCCAGCAGGGCCGGACTAGCGGGGGTTTTAGAGACCCAGTACTTC,CASRAGLAGVLETQYF
TRBJ2-3,17,TRBD2,-,TRBV7-3,TGTGCCAGCAGCTCCCCCCCGGGCGGGGGGAGCACAGATACGCAGTATTTT,CASSSPPGGGSTDTQYF
TRBJ2-7,15,-,-,TRBV6-6,TGTGCCAGCAGTTCCCCGGGACATAAGGCCTACGAGCAGTACTTC,CASSSPGHKAYEQYF
TRBJ2-5,15,-,once,TRBV27,TGTGCCAGCAGTGTGAGTTCTCTGTATCAAGAGACCCAGTACTTC,CASSVSSLYQETQYF
TRBJ2-7,16,-,-,TRBV10-3,TGTGCCATCAGTGAGAGTTATGATACACACTCCTACGAGCAGTACTTC,CAISESYDTHSYEQYF
TRBJ2-1,15,TRBD2,once,TRBV9,TGTGCCAGCAGCGTAGCGGGGGGAGTCGGCAATGAGCAGTTCTTC,CASSVAGGVGNEQFF
TRBJ1-2,17,TRBD1,-,TRBV19,TGTGCCAGTAGAGCCGGGACAGGGGGCCTGGGGTTATATGGCTACACCTTC,CASRAGTGGLGLYGYTF
TRBJ1-2,15,-,few,TRBV2,TGTGCCAGCAGTGATACAGGCATCGCTAACTATGGCTACACCTTC,CASSDTGIANYGYTF
TRBJ2-2,15,-,-,TRBV14,TGTGCCAGCAGCCAATTGCAGGGTCGGACCGGGGAGCTGTTTTTT,CASSQLQGRTGELFF
TRBJ2-3,19,TRBD2,-,TRBV4-2,TGTGCCAGCAGCCAAGAGGGGCGGCTAGCGGGGGAAAGCACAGATACGCAGTATTTT,CASSQEGRLAGESTDTQYF
TRBJ1-6,16,-,-,TRBV11-2,TGTGCCAGCAGCTTAGTGAAAAAAGGGGCCGATTCACCCCTCCACTTT,CASSLVKKGADSPLHF
TRBJ2-4,13,TRBD1,-,TRBV7-2,TGTGCCAGCAGCTTCAGGGGGCAAAACATTCAGTACTTC,CASSFRGQNIQYF
TRBJ2-7,13,TRBD2,-,TRBV5-6,TGTGCCAGCAGCCGGGGGGATTCCTACGAGCAGTACTTC,CASSRGDSYEQYF
TRBJ1-2,14,-,-,TRBV11-1,TGTGCCAGCAGCTTGGGTCCAGGGGACTATGGCTACACCTTC,CASSLGPGDYGYTF
TRBJ2-3,16,TRBD2,-,TRBV11-2,TGTGCCAGCAGCTTAGGAGGACTAGGTCCCGGAGATACGCAGTATTTT,CASSLGGLGPGDTQYF
TRBJ1-2,15,-,-,TRBV19,TGTGCCAGTAGTACAACAATGGGACTGAACTATGGCTACACCTTC,CASSTTMGLNYGYTF
TRBJ1-3,15,-,-,TRBV2,TGTGCCAGCAGCCTGACGGGGATCGATGGAAACACCATATATTTT,CASSLTGIDGNTIYF
TRBJ1-6,18,TRBD1,-,TRBV4-2,TGTGCCAGCAGCCAAGATTTGTCAGGGGGCTCCTATAATTCACCCCTCCACTTT,CASSQDLSGGSYNSPLHF
TRBJ2-4,12,TRBD2,-,TRBV30,TGTGCCTGGAAGGAGGGAGGGGACATTCAGTACTTC,CAWKEGGDIQYF
TRBJ1-2,17,-,-,TRBV4-1,TGCGCCAGCAGCCAAGATGATAAAACAGGGCAAAGCTATGGCTACACCTTC,CASSQDDKTGQSYGYTF
TRBJ2-4,18,-,-,TRBV27,TGTGCCAGCAGTTCGCAACTTGGACAGAGACTAGCCAAAAACATTCAGTACTTC,CASSSQLGQRLAKNIQYF
TRBJ2-7,16,TRBD1,-,TRBV6-6,TGTGCCAGCAGCGTTCCCGCCGGGACAGGGAATTACGAGCAGTACTTC,CASSVPAGTGNYEQYF
TRBJ1-6,16,-,-,TRBV7-8,TGTGCCAGCAGCTTAGCCCCGACCGGGGTGGCATCACCCCTCCACTTT,CASSLAPTGVASPLHF
TRBJ1-4,17,-,once,TRBV19,TGTGCCAGTAGTATAGTTGGCTGGGGACAAGAAAATGAAAAACTGTTTTTT,CASSIVGWGQENEKLFF
TRBJ2-5,15,TRBD2,-,TRBV5-1,TGCGCCAGCCGGGCTAGCGGGGGGGCAGGAGAGACCCAGTACTTC,CASRASGGAGETQYF
TRBJ1-5,14,TRBD1,-,TRBV7-9,TGTGCCAGCAGCTTAAAGGGGGCGGGTCAGCCCCAGCATTTT,CASSLKGAGQPQHF
TRBJ2-5,15,TRBD2,-,TRBV5-1,TGCGCCAGCAGCTTACCCGGGGGGGTTGGAGAGACCCAGTACTTC,CASSLPGGVGETQYF
TRBJ1-6,15,TRBD1,once,TRBV10-3,TGTGCCATCAGGCCGGGACAGGGGGCGAATTCACCCCTCCACTTT,CAIRPGQGANSPLHF
TRBJ1-2,13,TRBD1,-,TRBV10-3,TGTGCCATCACGGGACAGGGAGACTATGGCTACACCTTC,CAITGQGDYGYTF
TRBJ1-2,16,-,-,TRBV5-1,TGCGCCAGCAGCCCCGAGCAGGGAAGTTTTGTTTATGGCTACACCTTC,CASSPEQGSFVYGYTF
TRBJ2-2,16,-,once,TRBV5-4,TGTGCCAGCAGCAGTCTCGGGAGAGGGGACACCGGGGAGCTGTTTTTT,CASSSLGRGDTGELFF
TRBJ2-1,14,TRBD2,-,TRBV13,TGTGCCAGCAGCCCAGGACTAGCCGGCAATGAGCAGTTCTTC,CASSPGLAGNEQFF
TRBJ2-1,15,TRBD2,-,TRBV10-3,TGTGCCATCAGTAACGGGGGGGCAGTTAACGGTGGGCAGTTCTTC,CAISNGGAVNGGQFF
TRBJ1-1,13,-,-,TRBV6-1,TGTGCCAGCAGTGTAGATGACTTGTCGGGGGCTTTCTTT,CASSVDDLSGAFF
TRBJ1-5,15,-,-,TRBV6-1,TGTGCCAGCAGTGAAGCGTCAGGGTGGTCTCAGCCCCAGCATTTT,CASSEASGWSQPQHF
TRBJ2-7,14,TRBD1,-,TRBV5-5,TGTGCCAGCAGCTTGGAACAGGGGATCTACGAGCAGTACTTC,CASSLEQGIYEQYF
TRBJ2-7,11,-,-,TRBV19,TGTGCCAGTAGTACAGGGTACGAGCAGTACTTC,CASSTGYEQYF
TRBJ2-5,15,TRBD1,-,TRBV15,TGTGCCACCAGCAGAGATGGGACAGGGGGGGAGACCCAGTACTTC,CATSRDGTGGETQYF
TRBJ2-1,15,-,-,TRBV9,TGTGCCAGCAGCGTATTGTCCAGCTCCTACAATGAGCAGTTCTTC,CASSVLSSSYNEQFF
TRBJ2-3,10,TRBD1,-,TRBV6-1,TGTGCCGGGGGACAGGATACGCAGTATTTT,CAGGQDTQYF